These 10 T cell receptor beta chains were sequenced from one sample in a study of T cell responses to AZD1222 COVID-19 vaccine (dated by TCRdb to 2020 to 2022). What the time point label conveys for this sample: baseline before first vaccination. Receptor libraries were prepared by the immunoSEQ multiplex PCR assay. What TCRdb holds here is the immuneACCESS table cut down to in-frame rearrangements. Part of the clones is not present; checked against another copy, under half of the missing clones reflect an unresolved V gene, and the others are unexplained. The table for this sample lists around 100,000 clones; more than 90% of them were counted only once. The ten largest clones take up approximately 1.1% of the sample. The specimen was peripheral blood, collected on day 0 of AZD1222 vaccination. These receptors were collected from an adult in good health.

The chain couples TRBV7-8 to TRBJ1-5; tentatively, D is TRBD1 (5 bases). The V gene lost 3 bases and the J gene lost 5 bases, with 14 bases spanning the gap. From germline, CDR1 is SGHVS and CDR2 FQNEAQ. This CDR3 comprises 15 residues. As DNA, the CDR3 is TGTGCCAGCAGCTTCTCTAGACAGATTGATCAGCCCCAGCATTTT. This gives the protein CASSFSRQIDQPQHF.

This chain uses TRBV30 with TRBJ1-5; D is undetermined. V lost 0 bases, J lost 6 bases, and 12 bases lay in between. This CDR3 has 14 residues. Germline CDR1 is GTSNPN and CDR2 is SVGIG (reference sequence). Here the CDR3 reads CAWSVPRKGQPQHF. DNA for the CDR3: TGTGCCTGGAGTGTACCGAGGAAGGGTCAGCCCCAGCATTTT.

V usage is TRBV6-1 and J usage is TRBJ2-7; no definite D call. Trimming stripped 0 bases from V and 7 bases from J, with 4 bases between. This CDR3 has 11 amino acids. Germline CDR1 reads MNHNS; CDR2 reads SASEGT. In nucleotides, the CDR3 is TGTGCCAGCAGTGAAGCGCGGGAGCAGTACTTC. It translates to CASSEAREQYF.

The chain uses TRBV18 and TRBJ1-6, with 7 bases fitting TRBD1. In germline, CDR1 is KGHSH, CDR2 LQKENI. This CDR3 is 18 amino acids long. J gave up 3 bases and V 3 bases, and 11 bases lay outside the gene matches. CDR3 loop: CASSPHAQGDDYNSPLHF. The CDR3 DNA reads as TGTGCCAGCTCACCCCACGCCCAGGGGGATGACTATAATTCACCCCTCCACTTT.

The J gene is TRBJ1-2, the V gene TRBV10-3; 9 positions agree with TRBD1. CDR3 length equals 13 residues. With 4 bases clipped from V and 14 bases from J, the junction kept 11 bases outside the gene matches. CDR1 and CDR2 from the germline V gene are ENHRY and SYGVKD. The CDR3 nucleotides read TGTGCCATCAGTGCCCGGGACAGGGAGTCTTATACCTTC. Translation gives CAISARDRESYTF.

The DNA of the CDR3 is TGTGCCAGCAGCTTAGAGGGGGCTGGGGAAGCTTTCTTT. Translation: CASSLEGAGEAFF. The chain links TRBV7-6 to TRBJ1-1, with 7 bases identical to TRBD1. The CDR3 consists of 13 residues. J was trimmed by 8 bases and V by 1 base; bases with no gene match: 4. CDR1 is SGHVS and CDR2 is FNYEAQ in the germline V gene.

This clone has just one count. This chain links TRBV25-1 with TRBJ1-2; weak D call: TRBD1 (6 bases). Deletions cut 4 bases from V and 8 bases from J, with 11 bases between. CDR3 length: 12 amino acids. Germline V gene lookup returns CDR1 MGHDK and CDR2 SYGVNS. CDR3 sequence reads: CASSAQGRGYTF. For the CDR3, the DNA is TGTGCCAGCAGTGCCCAGGGGAGGGGCTACACCTTC.

V gene TRBV5-1 combines with J gene TRBJ1-6, with D tentatively TRBD1 (5 bases). The CDR3 covers 18 residues. Deletions cut 1 base from V and 0 bases from J, with 14 bases between. Germline V lookup: CDR1 SGHRS, CDR2 YFSETQ. The CDR3 nucleotides are TGCGCCAGCAGCTTGAATAGAGGGGCGAGCTCCTATAATTCACCCCTCCACTTT. Amino acids: CASSLNRGASSYNSPLHF.

The chain links TRBV7-3 to TRBJ2-2; no definite D call. The CDR3 consists of 14 residues. Germline V gene lookup returns CDR1 SGHTA and CDR2 FQGTGA. The V end was cut by 3 bases, the J end by 0 bases, with 5 bases between. The CDR3 DNA follows: TGTGCCAGCAGCTTGGGGTCGAACACCGGGGAGCTGTTTTTT. Protein product: CASSLGSNTGELFF.

The rearrangement links TRBV27 to TRBJ1-6; no firm D call. Per germline, CDR1 MNHEY and CDR2 SMNVEV (reference sequence). CDR3 length: 12 residues. V was cut by 2 bases and J by 7 bases, with 3 bases left in between. The CDR3 protein is CASSLVNSPLHF. For the CDR3, the DNA is TGTGCCAGCAGTTTAGTCAATTCACCCCTCCACTTT.